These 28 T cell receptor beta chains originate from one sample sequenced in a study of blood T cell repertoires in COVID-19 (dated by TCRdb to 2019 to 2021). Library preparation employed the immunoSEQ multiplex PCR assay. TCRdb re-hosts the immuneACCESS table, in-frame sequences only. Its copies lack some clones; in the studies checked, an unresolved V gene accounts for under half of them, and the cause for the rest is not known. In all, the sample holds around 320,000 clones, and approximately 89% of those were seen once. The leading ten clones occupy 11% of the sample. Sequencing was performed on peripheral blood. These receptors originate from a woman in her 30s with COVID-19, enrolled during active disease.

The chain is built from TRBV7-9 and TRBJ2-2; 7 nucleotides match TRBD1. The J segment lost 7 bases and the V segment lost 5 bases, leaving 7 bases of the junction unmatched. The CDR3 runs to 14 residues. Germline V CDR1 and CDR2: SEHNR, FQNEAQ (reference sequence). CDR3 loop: CASSKVTGVGELFF. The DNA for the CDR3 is TGTGCCAGCAGCAAAGTCACAGGGGTCGGGGAGCTGTTTTTT.

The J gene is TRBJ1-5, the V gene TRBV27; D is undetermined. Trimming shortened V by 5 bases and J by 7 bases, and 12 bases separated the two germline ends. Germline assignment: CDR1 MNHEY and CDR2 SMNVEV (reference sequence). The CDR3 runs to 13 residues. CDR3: CASSPRAWQPQHF. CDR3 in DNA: TGTGCCAGCAGTCCCCGTGCGTGGCAGCCCCAGCATTTT.

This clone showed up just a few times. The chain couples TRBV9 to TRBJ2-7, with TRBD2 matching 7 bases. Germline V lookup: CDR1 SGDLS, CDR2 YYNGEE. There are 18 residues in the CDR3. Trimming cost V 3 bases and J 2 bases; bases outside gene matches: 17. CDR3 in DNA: TGTGCCAGCAGCGGCCGGGGTGCCACCCGGGAGGCCACCTACGAGCAGTACTTC. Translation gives CASSGRGATREATYEQYF.

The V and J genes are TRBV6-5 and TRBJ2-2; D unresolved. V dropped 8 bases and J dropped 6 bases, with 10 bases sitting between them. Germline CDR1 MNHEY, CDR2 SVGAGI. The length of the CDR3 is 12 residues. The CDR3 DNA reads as TGTGCCAGCCAAACGGGTCCCGGGGAGCTGTTTTTT. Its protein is CASQTGPGELFF.

The CDR3 protein is CASSLTTGPTGELFF. The DNA of the CDR3 is TGTGCCAGCAGCTTAACAACAGGGCCCACCGGGGAGCTGTTTTTT. V and J are TRBV9 and TRBJ2-2; tentative D call: TRBD1 (6 bases). The CDR3 is 15 amino acids. CDR1 is SGDLS and CDR2 is YYNGEE in the germline V gene. V was trimmed by 4 bases and J by 4 bases, leaving 14 bases between them. Complete variable domain (other parts from reference TRBV9 and TRBJ2-2): DSGVTQTPKHLITATGQRVTLRCSPRSGDLSVYWYQQSLDQGLQFLIQYYNGEERAKGNILERFSAQQFPDLHSELNLSSLELGDSALYFCASSLTTGPTGELFFGEGSRLTVL.

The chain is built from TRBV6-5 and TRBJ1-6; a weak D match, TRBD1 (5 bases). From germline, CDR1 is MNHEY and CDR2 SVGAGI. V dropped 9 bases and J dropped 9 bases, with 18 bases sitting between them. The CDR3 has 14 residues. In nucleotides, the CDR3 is TGTGCCAGTCGGACATTTCTTGTCGGTTCACCCCTCCACTTT. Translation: CASRTFLVGSPLHF.

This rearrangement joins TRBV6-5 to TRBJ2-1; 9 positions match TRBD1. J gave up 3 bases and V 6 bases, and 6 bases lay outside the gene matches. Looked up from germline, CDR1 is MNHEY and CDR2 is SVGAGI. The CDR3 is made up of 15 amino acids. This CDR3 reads CASSKTGQGYNEQFF. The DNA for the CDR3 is TGTGCCAGCAGCAAAACGGGACAGGGCTACAATGAGCAGTTCTTC.

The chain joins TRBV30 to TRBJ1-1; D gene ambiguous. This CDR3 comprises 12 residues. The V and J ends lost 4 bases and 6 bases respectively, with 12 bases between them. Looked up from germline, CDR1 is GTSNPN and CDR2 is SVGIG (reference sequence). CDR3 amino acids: CAWIDLHAEAFF. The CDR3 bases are TGTGCCTGGATCGACTTACACGCTGAAGCTTTCTTT.

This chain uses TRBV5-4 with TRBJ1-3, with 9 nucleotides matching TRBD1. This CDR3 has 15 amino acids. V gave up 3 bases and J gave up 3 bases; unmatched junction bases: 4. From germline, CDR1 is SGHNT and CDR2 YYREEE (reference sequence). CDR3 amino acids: CASSSDRGYGNTIYF. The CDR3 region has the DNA TGTGCCAGCAGCTCGGACAGGGGATATGGAAACACCATATATTTT.

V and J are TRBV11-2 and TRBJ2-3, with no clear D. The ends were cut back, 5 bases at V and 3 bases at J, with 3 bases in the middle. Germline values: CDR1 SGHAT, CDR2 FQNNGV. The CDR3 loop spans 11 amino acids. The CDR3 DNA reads TGTGCCAGCAGCCAAACAGATACGCAGTATTTT. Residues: CASSQTDTQYF. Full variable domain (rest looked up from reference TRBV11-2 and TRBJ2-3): EAGVAQSPRYKIIEKRQSVAFWCNPISGHATLYWYQQILGQGPKLLIQFQNNGVVDDSQLPKDRFSAERLKGVDSTLKIQPAKLEDSAVYLCASSQTDTQYFGPGTRLTVL.

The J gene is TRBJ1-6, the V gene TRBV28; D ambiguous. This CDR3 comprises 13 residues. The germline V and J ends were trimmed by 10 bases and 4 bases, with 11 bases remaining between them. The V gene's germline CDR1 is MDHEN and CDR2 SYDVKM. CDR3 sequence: CAIGRGYNSPLHF. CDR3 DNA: TGTGCCATTGGTCGGGGATATAATTCACCCCTCCACTTT.

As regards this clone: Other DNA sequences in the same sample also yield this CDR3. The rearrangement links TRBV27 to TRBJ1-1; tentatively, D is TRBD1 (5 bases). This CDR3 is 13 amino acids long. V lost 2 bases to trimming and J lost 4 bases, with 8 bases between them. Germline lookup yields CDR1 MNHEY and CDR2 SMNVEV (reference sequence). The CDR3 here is CASSLGRATEAFF. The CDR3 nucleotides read TGTGCCAGCAGTTTAGGCAGGGCCACTGAAGCTTTCTTT.

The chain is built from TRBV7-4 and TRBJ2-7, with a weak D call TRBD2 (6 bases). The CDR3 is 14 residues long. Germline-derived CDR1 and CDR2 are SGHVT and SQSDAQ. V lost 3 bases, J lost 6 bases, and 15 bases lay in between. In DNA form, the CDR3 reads TGTGCCAGCAGCTTTGTTAGAAGGGACTGCGAGCAGTACTTC. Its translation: CASSFVRRDCEQYF.

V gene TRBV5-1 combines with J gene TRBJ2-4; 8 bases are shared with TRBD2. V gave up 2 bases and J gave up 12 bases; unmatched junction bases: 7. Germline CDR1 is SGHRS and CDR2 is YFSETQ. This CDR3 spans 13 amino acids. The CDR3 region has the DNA TGCGCCAGCAGCTTTCGTAGCGGGGAAAGTCAGTACTTC. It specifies CASSFRSGESQYF.

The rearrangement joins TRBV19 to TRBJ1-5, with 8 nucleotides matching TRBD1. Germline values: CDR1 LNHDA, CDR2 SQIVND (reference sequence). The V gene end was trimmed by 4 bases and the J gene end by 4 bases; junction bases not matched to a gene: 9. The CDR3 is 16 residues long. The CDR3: CASSRGQEGGNQPQHF. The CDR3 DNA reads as TGTGCCAGTAGTAGGGGACAGGAGGGAGGGAATCAGCCCCAGCATTTT.

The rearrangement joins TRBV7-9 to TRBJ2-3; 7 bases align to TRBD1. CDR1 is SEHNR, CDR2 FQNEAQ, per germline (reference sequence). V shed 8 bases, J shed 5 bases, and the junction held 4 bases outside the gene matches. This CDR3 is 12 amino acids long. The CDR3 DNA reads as TGTGCCAGCGGATGGACAGGAGATACGCAGTATTTT. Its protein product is CASGWTGDTQYF.

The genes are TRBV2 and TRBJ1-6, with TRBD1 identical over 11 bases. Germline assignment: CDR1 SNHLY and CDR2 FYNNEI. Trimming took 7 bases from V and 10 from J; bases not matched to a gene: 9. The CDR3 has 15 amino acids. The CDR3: CASTRDRGRGSPLHF. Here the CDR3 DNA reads TGTGCCAGCACCAGGGACAGGGGGAGGGGATCACCCCTCCACTTT.

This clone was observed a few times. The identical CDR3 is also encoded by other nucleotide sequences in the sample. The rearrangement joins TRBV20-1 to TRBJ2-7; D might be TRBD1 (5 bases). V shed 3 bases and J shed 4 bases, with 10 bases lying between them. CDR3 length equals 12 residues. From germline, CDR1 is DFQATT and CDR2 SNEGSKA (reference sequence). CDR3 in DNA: TGCAGTGCTAGTCGGCAGGGATACGAGCAGTACTTC. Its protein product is CSASRQGYEQYF.

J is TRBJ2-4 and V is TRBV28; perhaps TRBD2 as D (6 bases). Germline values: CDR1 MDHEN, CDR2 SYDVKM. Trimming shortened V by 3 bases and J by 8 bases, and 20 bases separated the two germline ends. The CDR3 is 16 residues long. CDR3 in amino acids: CASSFLWGLPADIQYF. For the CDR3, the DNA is TGTGCCAGCAGTTTTCTGTGGGGACTTCCGGCGGACATTCAGTACTTC. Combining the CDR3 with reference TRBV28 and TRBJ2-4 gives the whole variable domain DVKVTQSSRYLVKRTGEKVFLECVQDMDHENMFWYRQDPGLGLRLIYFSYDVKMKEKGDIPEGYSVSREKKERFSLILESASTNQTSMYLCASSFLWGLPADIQYFGAGTRLSVL.

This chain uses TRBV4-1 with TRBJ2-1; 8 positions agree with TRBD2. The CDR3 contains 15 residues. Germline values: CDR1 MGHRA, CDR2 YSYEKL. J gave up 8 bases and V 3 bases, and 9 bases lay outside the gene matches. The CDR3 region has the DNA TGCGCCAGCAGCCAGACGGGGGGGGCAATCCATGAGCAGTTCTTC. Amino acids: CASSQTGGAIHEQFF.

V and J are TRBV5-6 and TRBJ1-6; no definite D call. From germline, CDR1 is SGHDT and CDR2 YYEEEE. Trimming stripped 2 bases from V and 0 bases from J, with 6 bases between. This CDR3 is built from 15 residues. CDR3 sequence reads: CASSFASSYNSPLHF. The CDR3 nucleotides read TGTGCCAGCAGCTTTGCGAGCTCCTATAATTCACCCCTCCACTTT.

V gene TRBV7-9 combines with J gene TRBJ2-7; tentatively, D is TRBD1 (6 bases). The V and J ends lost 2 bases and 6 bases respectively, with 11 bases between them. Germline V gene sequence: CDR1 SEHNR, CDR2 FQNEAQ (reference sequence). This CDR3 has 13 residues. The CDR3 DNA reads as TGTGCCAGCAGCTTAAGACAGGATGGCGAGCAGTACTTC. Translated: CASSLRQDGEQYF.

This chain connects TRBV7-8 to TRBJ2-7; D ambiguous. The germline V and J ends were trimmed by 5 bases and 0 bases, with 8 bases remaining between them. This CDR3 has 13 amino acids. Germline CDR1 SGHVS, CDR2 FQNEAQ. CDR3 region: CASSPVTSYEQYF. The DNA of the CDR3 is TGTGCCAGCAGCCCGGTCACCTCCTACGAGCAGTACTTC.

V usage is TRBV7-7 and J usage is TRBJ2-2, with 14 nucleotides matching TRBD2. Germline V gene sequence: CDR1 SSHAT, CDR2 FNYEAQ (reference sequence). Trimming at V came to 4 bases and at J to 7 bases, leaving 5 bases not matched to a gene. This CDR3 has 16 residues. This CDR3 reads CASSSWTSGGNGELFF. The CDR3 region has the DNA TGTGCCAGCAGCTCCTGGACTAGCGGGGGGAACGGGGAGCTGTTTTTT.

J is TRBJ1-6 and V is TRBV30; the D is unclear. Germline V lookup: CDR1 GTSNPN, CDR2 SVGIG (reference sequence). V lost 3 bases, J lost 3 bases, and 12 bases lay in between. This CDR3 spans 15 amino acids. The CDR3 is CAWSLNKVYNSPLHF. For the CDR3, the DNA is TGTGCCTGGAGCCTCAACAAAGTCTATAATTCACCCCTCCACTTT.

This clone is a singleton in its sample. CDR3 coding DNA: TGTGCCAGCCACAGGACAGGGGGCGCTAACACTGAAGCTTTCTTT. As protein: CASHRTGGANTEAFF. The V call is TRBV5-4, the J call TRBJ1-1, with 11 bases aligning to TRBD1. The CDR3 covers 15 residues. Trimming at V came to 7 bases and at J to 2 bases, leaving 7 bases not matched to a gene. From germline, CDR1 is SGHNT and CDR2 YYREEE (reference sequence).

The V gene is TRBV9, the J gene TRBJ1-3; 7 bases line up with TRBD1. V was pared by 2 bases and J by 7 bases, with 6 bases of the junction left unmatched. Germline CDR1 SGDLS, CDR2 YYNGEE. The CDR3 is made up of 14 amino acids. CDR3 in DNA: TGTGCCAGCAGCGTGGCAGGGGGAAGGAACACCATATATTTT. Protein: CASSVAGGRNTIYF.

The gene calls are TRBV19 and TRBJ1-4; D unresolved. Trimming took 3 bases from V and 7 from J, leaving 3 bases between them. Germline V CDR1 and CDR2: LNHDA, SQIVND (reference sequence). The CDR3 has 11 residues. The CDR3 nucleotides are TGTGCCAGTAGTATTCGTGAAAAACTGTTTTTT. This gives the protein CASSIREKLFF.